What follows are 7 T cell receptor beta chains derived from one specimen sequenced in a study of response to subunit inactivated influenza vaccine. TCRdb called the RT-PCR reads again in MiXCR, with one record for every CDR3 protein. The sample contains about 700,000 distinct CDR3 sequences, approximately 15% of which appear only once. This material consisted of PBMCs from blood, taken around two weeks before vaccination. The receptors derive from a man between 50 and 59 years old who received an inactivated influenza vaccine.

This rearrangement joins TRBV7-9 to TRBJ1-2, with a weak D call TRBD1 (5 bases). V was trimmed by 5 bases and J by 4 bases, leaving 8 bases between them. Germline V lookup: CDR1 SEHNR, CDR2 FQNEAQ (reference sequence). This CDR3 spans 12 amino acids. Written as DNA, the CDR3 is TGTGCCAGCAGCGGGGGTATCTATGGCTACACCTTC. Amino acid sequence: CASSGGIYGYTF.

This clonotype was seen more than once but under ten times. V and J are TRBV20-1 and TRBJ2-7; a weak D match, TRBD1 (5 bases). Per germline, CDR1 DFQATT and CDR2 SNEGSKA (reference sequence). This CDR3 contains 15 residues. Trimming took off 3 bases at V and 1 base at J, with 16 bases between the two ends. The CDR3, as DNA: TGCAGTGCTAGGAACAGGAGACTCGGGTCCTACGAGCAGTACTTC. Its protein is CSARNRRLGSYEQYF.

This clonotype came up once. Since a much larger clone is just one base distant, this may be a read error. The V and J genes are TRBV12-3 or TRBV12-4 and TRBJ1-5; the D is unclear. The V and J ends lost 7 bases and 5 bases respectively, with 9 bases between them. The CDR3 spans 12 residues. CDR3 residues: CASNFGDQPQHF. The CDR3 bases are TGTGCCAGCAATTTCGGGGATCAGCCCCAGCATTTT.

This clonotype was seen at least ten times. One end of the junction varies from germline; a read error may be responsible. The gene calls are TRBV7-7 and TRBJ2-5, with a possible D match to TRBD2 (5 bases). Germline V CDR1 and CDR2: SSHAT, FNYEAQ (reference sequence). The CDR3 consists of 15 residues. The CDR3 DNA is TGTGCTAGCAGCCCTAGCCCTACTTCCTCGGAGACCCAGTACTTC. Amino acid sequence: CASSPSPTSSETQYF.

The sample holds a few counts of this clonotype. The chain uses TRBV7-2 and TRBJ2-5; weak D call: TRBD2 (5 bases). V was clipped by 5 bases and J by 6 bases, with 13 bases between them. The CDR3 extends over 13 amino acids. Germline V gene lookup returns CDR1 SGHTA and CDR2 FQGNSA. The CDR3 spells CASSITRDKTQYF. CDR3 nucleotide sequence: TGTGCCAGCAGCATAACTAGGGATAAGACCCAGTACTTC.

The V gene is TRBV12-3 or TRBV12-4, the J gene TRBJ2-3; the D is unclear. The CDR3 has 15 amino acids. The V gene lost 0 bases and the J gene lost 2 bases, with 9 bases spanning the gap. Here the CDR3 DNA reads TGTGCCAGCAGTTTAGCCCCTAGTCTCACAGATACGCAGTATTTT. Its protein is CASSLAPSLTDTQYF.

Turning to this clonotype: Germline is not matched at one junction end, which may reflect a read error. This rearrangement joins TRBV5-1 to TRBJ2-2, with 7 bases fitting TRBD2. Looked up from germline, CDR1 is SGHRS and CDR2 is YFSETQ. This CDR3 has 15 amino acids. CDR3 sequence: CASSLELANTGELVF. Here the CDR3 DNA reads TGCGCCAGCAGCTTGGAACTAGCGAACACCGGGGAGCTGGTTTTT.